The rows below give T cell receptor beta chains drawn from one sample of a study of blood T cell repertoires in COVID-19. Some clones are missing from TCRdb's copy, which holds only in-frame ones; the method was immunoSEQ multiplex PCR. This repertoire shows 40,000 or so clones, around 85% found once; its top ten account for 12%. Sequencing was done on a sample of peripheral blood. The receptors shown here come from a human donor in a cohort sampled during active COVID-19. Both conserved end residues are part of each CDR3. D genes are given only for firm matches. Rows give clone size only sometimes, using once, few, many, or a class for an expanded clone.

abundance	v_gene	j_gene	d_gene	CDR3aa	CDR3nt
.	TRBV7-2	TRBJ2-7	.	CASASAGAAYEQYF	TGTGCCAGCGCCTCGGCGGGGGCCGCCTACGAGCAGTACTTC
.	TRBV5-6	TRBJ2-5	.	CASSLGAGRGFETQYF	TGTGCCAGCAGCTTGGGGGCCGGGAGAGGTTTTGAGACCCAGTACTTC
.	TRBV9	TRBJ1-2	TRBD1	CASSADRGHGYTF	TGTGCCAGCAGCGCAGACAGGGGGCATGGCTACACCTTC
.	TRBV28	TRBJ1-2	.	CASRDQNTGKDYTF	TGTGCCAGCAGGGACCAAAATACAGGGAAGGACTACACCTTC
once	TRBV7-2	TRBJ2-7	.	CASSLSNEQYF	TGTGCCAGCAGCTTATCCAACGAGCAGTACTTC
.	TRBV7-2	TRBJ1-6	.	CASSLAAARVGSPLHF	TGTGCCAGCAGCTTAGCCGCGGCGAGGGTTGGTTCACCCCTCCACTTT
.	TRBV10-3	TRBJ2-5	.	CAISAGEETQYF	TGTGCCATCAGTGCAGGGGAAGAGACCCAGTACTTC
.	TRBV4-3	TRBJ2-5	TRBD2	CASSQDWEGWETQYF	TGCGCCAGCAGCCAAGATTGGGAGGGGTGGGAGACCCAGTACTTC
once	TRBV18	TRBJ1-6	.	CASSPVGEGYSPLHF	TGTGCCAGCTCACCAGTGGGGGAGGGGTACTCACCCCTCCACTTT
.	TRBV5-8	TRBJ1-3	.	CASSPGQTPGNTIYF	TGTGCCAGCAGCCCCGGACAGACCCCTGGAAACACCATATATTTT
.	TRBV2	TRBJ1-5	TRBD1	CASSGDRVSNQPQHF	TGTGCCAGCAGTGGGGACAGGGTTAGCAATCAGCCCCAGCATTTT
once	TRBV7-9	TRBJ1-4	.	CASSLGETATNEKLFF	TGTGCCAGCAGCTTAGGAGAGACTGCAACTAATGAAAAACTGTTTTTT
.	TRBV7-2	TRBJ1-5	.	CASSTTGTPNQPQHF	TGTGCCAGCAGCACAACCGGGACACCCAATCAGCCCCAGCATTTT
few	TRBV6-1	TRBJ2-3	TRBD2	CASSELAGGGNTDTQYF	TGTGCCAGCAGTGAACTGGCGGGGGGCGGTAACACAGATACGCAGTATTTT
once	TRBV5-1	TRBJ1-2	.	CASSLNKRVGVLYGYTF	TGCGCCAGCAGCTTGAATAAGAGGGTCGGAGTCCTCTATGGCTACACCTTC
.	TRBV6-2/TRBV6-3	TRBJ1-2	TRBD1	CASSYYRDRGNYGYTF	TGTGCCAGCAGTTACTACCGGGACAGGGGTAACTATGGCTACACCTTC
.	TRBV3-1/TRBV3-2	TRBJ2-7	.	CASSQDPRDEQYF	TGTGCCAGCAGCCAAGATCCCAGGGACGAGCAGTACTTC
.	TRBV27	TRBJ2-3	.	CASSLQGGPDTQYF	TGTGCCAGCAGTTTACAAGGAGGTCCAGATACGCAGTATTTT
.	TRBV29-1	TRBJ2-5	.	CSGGDRTRETQYF	TGCAGCGGGGGGGACAGAACACGAGAGACCCAGTACTTC
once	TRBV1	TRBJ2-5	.	CTSPPRGDQETQYF	TGCACCAGTCCCCCGCGGGGGGACCAAGAGACCCAGTACTTC
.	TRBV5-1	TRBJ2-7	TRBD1	CASSIGDRAHEQYF	TGCGCCAGCAGCATTGGGGACAGGGCTCACGAGCAGTACTTC
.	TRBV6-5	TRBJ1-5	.	CASIGGYSQPQHF	TGTGCCAGCATCGGGGGTTATAGTCAGCCCCAGCATTTT